The sequence of this TCR beta chain was determined in a study of T cell clonality in common variable immunodeficiency. Relative to its sample, this clone is medium-sized. Antigen specificity is unknown. The read comes to an end 3 residues before the CDR3 does, leaving the germline J gene to fill in the end. Notes on the study in general: Compared with controls, CVID subjects had fewer shared TCRbeta clones.

The germline V gene encodes CDR1 MNHEY and CDR2 SVGEGT. The J segment lost 5 bases and the V segment lost 6 bases, leaving 5 bases of the junction unmatched. The CDR3 is 13 residues long. Profiling relied on immunoSEQ multiplex PCR, and the TCRdb table lists in-frame clones only, not all of them. The sample counts around 57,000 clones, none seen once; the ten largest own 5.4%. Material for sequencing was peripheral blood mononuclear cells. The sequence came from a person aged 18-69 years in good health. The V and J genes are TRBV6-2 or TRBV6-3 and TRBJ2-5, with 8 nucleotides matching TRBD2. The sequenced CDR3 bases are TGTGCCAGCAGACTAGCGGTTAGGGAGACC. This codes for CASRLAVRET. The full-length CDR3 reads as CASRLAVRETQYF.